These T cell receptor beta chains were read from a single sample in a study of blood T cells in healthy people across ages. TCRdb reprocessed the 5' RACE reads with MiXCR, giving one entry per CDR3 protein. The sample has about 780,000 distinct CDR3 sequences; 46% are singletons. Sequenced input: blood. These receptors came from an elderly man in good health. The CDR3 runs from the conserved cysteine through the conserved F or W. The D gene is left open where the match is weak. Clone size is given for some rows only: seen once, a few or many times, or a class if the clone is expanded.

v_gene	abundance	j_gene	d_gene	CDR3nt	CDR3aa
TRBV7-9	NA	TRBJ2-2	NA	TGTGCCAGTGGCCGGGTATCGGGTTCCGGGGAGCTGTTTTTT	CASGRVSGSGELFF
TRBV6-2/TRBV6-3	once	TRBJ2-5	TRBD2	TGTGCCAGCAGTTATCGAGTAGCGGGAGGCAATGAGCAGTACTTC	CASSYRVAGGNEQYF
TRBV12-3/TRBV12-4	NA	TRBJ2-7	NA	TGTGCCAGCAGTTTAGGGCTGACAGGCGAGCAGTACTTC	CASSLGLTGEQYF
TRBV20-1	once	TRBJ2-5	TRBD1	TGCAGTGCTCGGACAGGGGGGATCAATGAGCAGTACTTC	CSARTGGINEQYF
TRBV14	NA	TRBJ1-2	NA	TGTGCCAGCAGCCAATCGGACCGAAACTATGGCTACACCTTC	CASSQSDRNYGYTF
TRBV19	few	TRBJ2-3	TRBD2	TGTGCCAGTAGTAGCCCCTCTAGCGGGAGTTTCACAGATACGCAGTATTTT	CASSSPSSGSFTDTQYF
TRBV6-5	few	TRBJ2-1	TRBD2	TGTGCCAGCAGTGGGACTAGCGGGAGGCACGGTGAGCAGTTCTTC	CASSGTSGRHGEQFF
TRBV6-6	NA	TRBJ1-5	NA	TGTGCCAGCAGTTCCGGGACGGGAGGACATCAGCCCCAGCATTTT	CASSSGTGGHQPQHF
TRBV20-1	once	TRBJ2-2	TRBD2	TGCAGTGCTAGAAGCCAGGGTAGCGGGGCCTTAACGAACACCGGGGAGCTGTTTTTT	CSARSQGSGALTNTGELFF
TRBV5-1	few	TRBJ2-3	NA	TGCGCCAGCAGCCAAGGGACTGGGGGAAGTGCGCAGTATTTT	CASSQGTGGSAQYF
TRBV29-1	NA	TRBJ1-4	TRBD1	TGCAGCGTCGGGGACAGCTATAATGAAAAACTGTTTTTT	CSVGDSYNEKLFF
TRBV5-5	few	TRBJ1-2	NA	TGTGCCAGCAGCTTGGTTCAGGGACGAAGAGATGGCTACACCTTC	CASSLVQGRRDGYTF
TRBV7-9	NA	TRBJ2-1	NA	TGTGCCAGCAGCTTAGGTACTAGTAGGAATGGGCAGTTCTTC	CASSLGTSRNGQFF
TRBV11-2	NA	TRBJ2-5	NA	TGTGCCAGCAGCCCAGGGGGGGTTAAAGAGACCCAGTACTTC	CASSPGGVKETQYF
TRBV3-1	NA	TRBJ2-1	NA	TGTGCCAGCAGCCAGCGCAGTAGCTCCTACAATGAGCAGTTCTTC	CASSQRSSSYNEQFF
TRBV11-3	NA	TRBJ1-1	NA	TGTGCCAGCAGCTTAGGAGCGGGCAGGCCAAACACTGAAGCTTTCTTT	CASSLGAGRPNTEAFF
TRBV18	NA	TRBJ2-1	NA	TGTGCCTGCTCAGTCGGGAACTCCTACAATGAGCAGTTCTTC	CACSVGNSYNEQFF
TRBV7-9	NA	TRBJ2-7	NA	TGTGCCAGCAGCGTCGGGACTGCTGGGGACTACGAGCAGTACTTC	CASSVGTAGDYEQYF
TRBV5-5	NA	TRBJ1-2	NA	TGTGCCGGCAGCCAGGGACATTCAAGTAACTATGGCTACACCTTC	CAGSQGHSSNYGYTF
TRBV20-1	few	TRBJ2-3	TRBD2	TGCAGTGGGTTGCGGGAGGATGGCACAGATACGCAGTATTTT	CSGLREDGTDTQYF
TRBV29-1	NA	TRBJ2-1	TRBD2	TGCAGCGTTGAAGATCCGGGACTAACCTCACCTCAGTTCTTC	CSVEDPGLTSPQFF
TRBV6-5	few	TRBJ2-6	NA	TGTGCCAGCAGTTACGCCTCAGGGAGGGGGGCCAACGTCCTGACTTTC	CASSYASGRGANVLTF
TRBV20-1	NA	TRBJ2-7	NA	TGCAGTGCTAGAGACCCAGACGGGAACAACTACGAGCAGTACTTC	CSARDPDGNNYEQYF
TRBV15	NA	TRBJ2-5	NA	TGTGCCACCAAAAATGGGAACGGGGGATACAATGAGCAGTACTTC	CATKNGNGGYNEQYF
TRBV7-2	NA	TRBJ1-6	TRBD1	TGTGCCAGCAGCACTGGACAGGGCCGGAATTCACCCCTCCACTTT	CASSTGQGRNSPLHF
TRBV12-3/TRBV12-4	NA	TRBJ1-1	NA	TGTGCCAGCAGTTTATATGCGAACACTGAAGCTTTCTTT	CASSLYANTEAFF
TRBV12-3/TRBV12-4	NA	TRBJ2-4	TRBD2	TGTGCCAGCAGTATCCTAGCGGGAGTAGGGCCAAATGAGCAGTACTTC	CASSILAGVGPNEQYF
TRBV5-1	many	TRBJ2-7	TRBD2	TGCGCCAGCAGCTTGGCTAGCGGTTCGTCCTACGAGCAGTACTTC	CASSLASGSSYEQYF
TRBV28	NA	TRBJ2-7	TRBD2	TGTGCCAGCAGTCTCCCGACTAGCGGCCAATCCTACGAGCAGTACTTC	CASSLPTSGQSYEQYF
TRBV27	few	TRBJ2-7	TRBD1	TGTGCCAGCCGAGGGGCAGGGGGCTCCTACGAGCAGTACTTC	CASRGAGGSYEQYF
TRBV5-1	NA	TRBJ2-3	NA	TGCGCCAGCAGCTTAATAGCGGAGGGCTCGGATACGCAGTATTTT	CASSLIAEGSDTQYF
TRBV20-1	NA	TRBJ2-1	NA	TGCAGTGCTAGATCGCCCAGCTCCTACAATGAGCAGTTCTTC	CSARSPSSYNEQFF